These 24 T cell receptor beta chains originate from one sample sequenced in a study of shared clonotypes between healthy human individuals. Profiled with immunoSEQ multiplex PCR; TCRdb holds only in-frame clones, not every one. This sample yields about 2.4 million clones, of which just over 90% are seen a single time; roughly 0.13% belongs to the top ten. Sequencing input: naive CD4+ T cells sorted from blood. Described subset: CD45RA+ positively selected. Receptors were obtained from a man between 18 and 35 years old in good health.

The chain combines TRBV14 with TRBJ2-1; TRBD2 aligns across 8 bases. The germline gives CDR1 SGHDN, CDR2 FVKESK. V trimming: 9 bases; J trimming: 4 bases; junction bases outside the gene matches: 8. This CDR3 spans 14 amino acids. The CDR3 sequence: CASGLAGPYNEQFF. DNA for the CDR3: TGTGCCAGTGGGCTAGCGGGCCCTTACAATGAGCAGTTCTTC.

This chain uses TRBV9 with TRBJ2-7; possibly TRBD2 for D (6 bases). Per germline, CDR1 SGDLS and CDR2 YYNGEE. Trimming took off 4 bases at V and 7 bases at J, with 15 bases between the two ends. This CDR3 is 13 amino acids long. The CDR3 DNA is TGTGCCAGCAGCCCAGAGACCCGGGGGGAGCAGTACTTC. Residues: CASSPETRGEQYF.

The rearrangement links TRBV6-6 to TRBJ1-2, with no clear D. The germline gives CDR1 MNHNY, CDR2 SVGAGI (reference sequence). V was pared by 0 bases and J by 0 bases, with 11 bases between. This CDR3 has 16 residues. DNA of the CDR3: TGTGCCAGCAGTTACTCAGAGACGGTTGCTAACTATGGCTACACCTTC. Residues: CASSYSETVANYGYTF.

The chain uses TRBV7-2 and TRBJ2-1; D not certain. CDR3 length: 15 amino acids. With 5 bases removed from V and 5 bases from J, the gap between germline ends came to 16 bases. From germline, CDR1 is SGHTA and CDR2 FQGNSA. The CDR3 protein is CASSHPNPLHNEQFF. The CDR3 DNA reads as TGTGCCAGCAGCCACCCAAACCCACTGCACAATGAGCAGTTCTTC.

This sequence joins TRBV30 and TRBJ1-2; TRBD1 matches at 9 bases. Germline V gene lookup returns CDR1 GTSNPN and CDR2 SVGIG (reference sequence). The CDR3 extends over 16 amino acids. Trimming took 2 bases from V and 8 from J; bases not matched to a gene: 15. Here the CDR3 DNA reads TGTGCCTGGAGTACCCGTCGGGGACAGGGAGGGGGCGGCTACACCTTC. Translation: CAWSTRRGQGGGGYTF. Full variable domain (missing parts from reference TRBV30 and TRBJ1-2): SQTIHQWPATLVQPVGSPLSLECTVEGTSNPNLYWYRQAAGRGLQLLFYSVGIGQISSEVPQNLSASRPQDRQFILSSKKLLLSDSGFYLCAWSTRRGQGGGGYTFGSGTRLTVV.

The rearrangement joins TRBV9 to TRBJ1-3; a possible D gene is TRBD1 (5 bases). The germline gives CDR1 SGDLS, CDR2 YYNGEE. With 3 bases removed from V and 4 bases from J, the gap between germline ends came to 11 bases. The CDR3 is made up of 14 amino acids. The DNA for the CDR3 is TGTGCCAGCAGCGGAGGGGCAGACGGAAACACCATATATTTT. As protein: CASSGGADGNTIYF. Full variable domain (rest looked up from reference TRBV9 and TRBJ1-3): DSGVTQTPKHLITATGQRVTLRCSPRSGDLSVYWYQQSLDQGLQFLIQYYNGEERAKGNILERFSAQQFPDLHSELNLSSLELGDSALYFCASSGGADGNTIYFGEGSWLTVV.

The genes are TRBV5-4 and TRBJ2-1; possible D gene TRBD2, 7 bases. Trimming took off 5 bases at V and 8 bases at J, with 11 bases between the two ends. The CDR3 totals 12 residues. The germline CDR1 and CDR2 sequences are SGHNT and YYREEE (reference sequence). This CDR3 reads CASRGGLYEQFF. In DNA, the CDR3 is TGTGCCAGCAGGGGGGGGCTGTATGAGCAGTTCTTC.

The chain uses TRBV7-2 and TRBJ1-5; maybe TRBD1 (5 bases). The V end lost 5 bases, the J end lost 0 bases, and 11 bases lay between the germline ends. The CDR3 contains 15 residues. Germline V gene lookup returns CDR1 SGHTA and CDR2 FQGNSA. The CDR3 loop reads CASSEDNYSNQPQHF. The CDR3, as DNA: TGTGCCAGCAGCGAGGACAATTATAGCAATCAGCCCCAGCATTTT.

In its sample, this clone was seen once. The J gene is TRBJ1-5, the V gene TRBV27; 7 nucleotides line up with TRBD1. From germline, CDR1 is MNHEY and CDR2 SMNVEV (reference sequence). CDR3 length: 13 residues. V was pared by 6 bases and J by 15 bases, with 14 bases of the junction left unmatched. CDR3 nucleotide sequence: TGTGCCAGCAGGACGTCAGGGACAGACGTTTGGCATTTT. As protein: CASRTSGTDVWHF.

Regarding this clone: The sample contains more than one DNA sequence encoding this CDR3. The chain is built from TRBV19 and TRBJ2-6; no reliable D call. The V gene's germline CDR1 is LNHDA and CDR2 SQIVND (reference sequence). This CDR3 spans 13 amino acids. V was trimmed by 6 bases and J by 2 bases, leaving 5 bases between them. CDR3 in amino acids: CASSTTGANVLTF. In DNA form, the CDR3 reads TGTGCCAGTAGCACAACTGGGGCCAACGTCCTGACTTTC.

The rearrangement links TRBV10-3 to TRBJ1-3; D is undetermined. The germline V and J ends were trimmed by 8 bases and 1 base, with 9 bases remaining between them. CDR3 length: 13 amino acids. Germline V gene data show CDR1 as ENHRY and CDR2 as SYGVKD. The CDR3 loop reads CAIGSESGNTIYF. For the CDR3, the DNA is TGTGCCATCGGGTCAGAATCTGGAAACACCATATATTTT.

V is TRBV5-6 and J is TRBJ2-6, with no clear D. This CDR3 contains 17 residues. Trimming removed 0 bases at V and 0 bases at J, with 10 bases between. The germline CDR1 and CDR2 sequences are SGHDT and YYEEEE. Here the CDR3 reads CASSLDRRSSGANVLTF. The CDR3 coding sequence is TGTGCCAGCAGCTTGGATCGCCGGAGCTCTGGGGCCAACGTCCTGACTTTC. The full variable domain, completed using reference TRBV5-6 and TRBJ2-6, is DAGVTQSPTHLIKTRGQQVTLRCSPKSGHDTVSWYQQALGQGPQFIFQYYEEEERQRGNFPDRFSGHQFPNYSSELNVNALLLGDSALYLCASSLDRRSSGANVLTFGAGSRLTVL.

This chain joins TRBV27 and TRBJ2-2; 8 nucleotides line up with TRBD1. Germline values: CDR1 MNHEY, CDR2 SMNVEV (reference sequence). This CDR3 comprises 14 residues. The J segment lost 5 bases and the V segment lost 5 bases, leaving 4 bases of the junction unmatched. This CDR3 is CASSDRGITGELFF. In DNA form, the CDR3 reads TGTGCCAGCAGTGACAGGGGCATAACCGGGGAGCTGTTTTTT.

The J gene is TRBJ1-1, the V gene TRBV18; TRBD1 might be the D (6 bases). CDR1 and CDR2 (germline): KGHSH, LQKENI. Trimming took off 5 bases at V and 6 bases at J, with 16 bases between the two ends. This CDR3 contains 14 residues. The CDR3 DNA follows: TGTGCCAGCTCAGCTCAAAGGGGGACCGCTGAAGCTTTCTTT. Its translation: CASSAQRGTAEAFF. The entire variable domain, with the rest obtained from reference TRBV18 and TRBJ1-1, is as follows: NAGVMQNPRHLVRRRGQEARLRCSPMKGHSHVYWYRQLPEEGLKFMVYLQKENIIDESGMPKERFSAEFPKEGPSILRIQQVVRGDSAAYFCASSAQRGTAEAFFGQGTRLTVV.

This rearrangement joins TRBV7-6 to TRBJ2-7; D is ambiguous. CDR1 is SGHVS, CDR2 FNYEAQ, per germline. This CDR3 contains 13 residues. V lost 1 base and J lost 7, with 11 bases in between. The CDR3, as DNA: TGTGCCAGCAGCTTAGGAGTGGGTGATGAGCAGTACTTC. Protein product: CASSLGVGDEQYF.

The chain has TRBV5-1 and TRBJ2-7; no firm D call. V lost 7 bases, J lost 2 bases, and 13 bases lay in between. Germline loops: CDR1 SGHRS, CDR2 YFSETQ. The CDR3 totals 13 residues. Written as DNA, the CDR3 is TGCGCCAGCCGTTTGGGTCTTACCTACGAGCAGTACTTC. Protein product: CASRLGLTYEQYF.

As to this clone: Other DNA variants within this sample encode the same CDR3. The chain links TRBV4-3 to TRBJ2-7; D call uncertain. Germline CDR1 reads LGHNA; CDR2 reads YSLEER. The CDR3 length is 13 residues. The V gene lost 0 bases and the J gene lost 4 bases, with 7 bases spanning the gap. The CDR3 loop is CASSQDLGYEQYF. The DNA of the CDR3 is TGCGCCAGCAGCCAAGATCTAGGATACGAGCAGTACTTC.

This chain links TRBV5-1 with TRBJ2-3; maybe TRBD2 (5 bases). CDR1 is SGHRS, CDR2 YFSETQ, per germline. The CDR3 length is 15 residues. Trimming removed 0 bases at V and 2 bases at J, with 10 bases between. CDR3 bases: TGCGCCAGCAGCTTGGCGGCAGGACTCACAGATACGCAGTATTTT. Translating gives CASSLAAGLTDTQYF.

This clone was counted a single time. This chain joins TRBV5-4 and TRBJ2-3, with unresolved D. V lost 3 bases and J lost 6, with 11 bases in between. Germline V gene sequence: CDR1 SGHNT, CDR2 YYREEE (reference sequence). The CDR3 loop spans 13 amino acids. The CDR3 nucleotides read TGTGCCAGCAGCTCCCAAAGGGTCGATACGCAGTATTTT. Translation gives CASSSQRVDTQYF.

In its sample, this clone was seen once. J is TRBJ2-3 and V is TRBV9, with D possibly TRBD1 on 6 matching bases. The CDR3 spans 13 residues. Looked up from germline, CDR1 is SGDLS and CDR2 is YYNGEE. Trimming took 3 bases from V and 4 from J, leaving 9 bases between them. In DNA, the CDR3 is TGTGCCAGCAGCGCTTACAGGGCAGATACGCAGTATTTT. Residues: CASSAYRADTQYF. Together with reference TRBV9 and TRBJ2-3, the CDR3 gives the full variable domain: DSGVTQTPKHLITATGQRVTLRCSPRSGDLSVYWYQQSLDQGLQFLIQYYNGEERAKGNILERFSAQQFPDLHSELNLSSLELGDSALYFCASSAYRADTQYFGPGTRLTVL.

CDR3 sequence (DNA): TGTGCCAGCAGTTTATTCACGACGGGGGGCGAAAAACTGTTTTTT. Its protein product is CASSLFTTGGEKLFF. The chain carries TRBV28 and TRBJ1-4, with D tentatively TRBD1 (6 bases). The CDR3 is 15 amino acids. V lost 1 base and J lost 8, with 14 bases in between. The germline gives CDR1 MDHEN, CDR2 SYDVKM. Full variable domain (remainder filled in from reference TRBV28 and TRBJ1-4): DVKVTQSSRYLVKRTGEKVFLECVQDMDHENMFWYRQDPGLGLRLIYFSYDVKMKEKGDIPEGYSVSREKKERFSLILESASTNQTSMYLCASSLFTTGGEKLFFGSGTQLSVL.

The genes are TRBV11-3 and TRBJ2-1; D is perhaps TRBD2 (7 bases). The germline gives CDR1 SGHNT, CDR2 YENEEA. This CDR3 is 15 amino acids long. Trimming removed 5 bases from V and 3 bases from J, with 14 bases in between. In DNA, the CDR3 is TGTGCCAGCAGCCCTAGGGGGGGCAGCTACAATGAGCAGTTCTTC. It codes for CASSPRGGSYNEQFF.

This clone was seen more than once but under ten times. This specimen includes other DNA sequences encoding the same CDR3. V gene TRBV30 combines with J gene TRBJ1-1; unclear D gene. Trimming cost V 1 base and J 2 bases, with 5 bases left between them. There are 12 residues in the CDR3. CDR1 GTSNPN and CDR2 SVGIG come from the germline V gene (reference sequence). The CDR3 DNA reads TGTGCCTGGAGTGACAGCAACACTGAAGCTTTCTTT. Residues: CAWSDSNTEAFF.

This chain joins TRBV5-1 and TRBJ2-5; 12 nucleotides align to TRBD2. V shed 4 bases and J 5 bases; nucleotides not matched to a gene: 12. The CDR3 spans 17 residues. The germline CDR1 and CDR2 sequences are SGHRS and YFSETQ. Written as DNA, the CDR3 is TGCGCCAGCAGCCCGGCCCCGACTAGCGGGAGAGGGGAGACCCAGTACTTC. Amino acids: CASSPAPTSGRGETQYF.